This T cell receptor beta chain is from a study of identical twins. Study findings and constraints: Compared with models, monozygotic twins showed more out-of-frame TCR alpha sharing. Conclusions leaned on cross-sectional statistical analysis and did not track the same donors over time.

On this clonotype itself: What it binds is unknown.

TCRdb called the 5' RACE reads again in MiXCR, with one record for every CDR3 protein. The sample contains 500,000 to 550,000 distinct CDR3 sequences, less than 25% of which appear only once. The CDR3 contains 14 residues. Looked up from germline, CDR1 is LNHDA and CDR2 is SQIVND (reference sequence). The V end was cut by 8 bases, the J end by 0 bases, with 13 bases between. This sample also belongs to another study, concerning T cells expressing NK-cell markers. That work adds: These same clonotypes (in several donors) also led the CD3+CD56-NKG2C+ fraction.

J is TRBJ2-5 and V is TRBV19, with D perhaps TRBD2 (6 bases). Sequencing was performed on CD4+ T cells sorted from blood. The source is a woman aged 18-29 years in good health. The CDR3 nucleotides read TGTGCCAGTGGAGACGGGACTTACCAAGAGACCCAGTACTTC. Its protein is CASGDGTYQETQYF.